The present TCR beta chain was sequenced within a study of T cell responses to AZD1222 COVID-19 vaccine. This clone was observed a few times. Only in-frame clones appear in the TCRdb table, and some are missing; sequencing was by immunoSEQ multiplex PCR. This table holds some 130,000 clones, roughly 82% found once. The length of the CDR3 is 13 residues. Trimming took 4 bases from V and 3 from J, leaving 7 bases between them. Germline CDR1 reads SGHRS; CDR2 reads YFSETQ. The gene calls are TRBV5-1 and TRBJ2-2, with D unresolved. The origin of this receptor is an adult in good health. The starting material was peripheral blood, obtained on day 0 of AZD1222 vaccination. Here the CDR3 DNA reads TGCGCCAGCAGCCAAATAGACACCGGGGAGCTGTTTTTT. Translation gives CASSQIDTGELFF.